This T cell receptor (beta chain) was identified during a study of shared clonotypes between healthy human individuals. This CDR3 has 16 amino acids. V was clipped by 7 bases and J by 3 bases, with 21 bases between them. Per the germline V gene, CDR1 is MNHNY and CDR2 is SVGAGI (reference sequence). Naive CD8 cells lacked CD45RO, underwent positive selection for CCR7 and left out terminally differentiated effector memory CD45RA+ cells. Data came from immunoSEQ multiplex PCR; TCRdb stores just in-frame clones and leaves some out. The data contain hundreds of thousands of clones, around 96% of them seen just once; the ten biggest clones take up around 0.1%.

The origin of this receptor is a woman aged 25 to 39 in good health. The specimen sequenced was naive CD8+ T cells sorted from blood. The chain employs TRBV6-6 and TRBJ1-1; unclear D gene. The CDR3 is CASTTWPTWLDTEAFF. As DNA, the CDR3 is TGTGCCAGCACTACCTGGCCCACTTGGCTGGACACTGAAGCTTTCTTT.